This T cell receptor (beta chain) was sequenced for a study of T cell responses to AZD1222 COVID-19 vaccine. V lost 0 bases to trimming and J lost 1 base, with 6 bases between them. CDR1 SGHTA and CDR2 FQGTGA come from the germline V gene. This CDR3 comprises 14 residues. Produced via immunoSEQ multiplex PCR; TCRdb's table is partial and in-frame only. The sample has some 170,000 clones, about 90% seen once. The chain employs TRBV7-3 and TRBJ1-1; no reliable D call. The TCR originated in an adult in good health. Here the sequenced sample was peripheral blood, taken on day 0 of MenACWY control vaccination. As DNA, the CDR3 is TGTGCCAGCAGCTTAACGTTCCCGAACACTGAAGCTTTCTTT. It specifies CASSLTFPNTEAFF.